This T cell receptor beta chain was captured in a study of blood T cell repertoires in COVID-19. This CDR3 spans 15 amino acids. The germline V gene has CDR1 LGHNT and CDR2 FRNRAP. V lost 1 base and J lost 6, with 13 bases in between. The sample holds one count of this clone. Sequencing was performed with immunoSEQ multiplex PCR; in TCRdb, only in-frame clones are kept and a portion is missing. The sample comprises 380,000 or so clones, 70% to 90% of which are singletons, and approximately 1.2% rests with the top ten. The clonotype was recovered from a man aged 25 to 45 who had recovered from COVID-19. The sample taken for sequencing was PBMCs or T cells enriched from blood (not recorded which). The V gene is TRBV12-5, the J gene TRBJ1-3; unclear D gene. The CDR3 reads CASGLAIRGENTIYF. The CDR3 nucleotides read TGTGCTAGTGGTTTGGCAATCCGCGGGGAAAACACCATATATTTT.